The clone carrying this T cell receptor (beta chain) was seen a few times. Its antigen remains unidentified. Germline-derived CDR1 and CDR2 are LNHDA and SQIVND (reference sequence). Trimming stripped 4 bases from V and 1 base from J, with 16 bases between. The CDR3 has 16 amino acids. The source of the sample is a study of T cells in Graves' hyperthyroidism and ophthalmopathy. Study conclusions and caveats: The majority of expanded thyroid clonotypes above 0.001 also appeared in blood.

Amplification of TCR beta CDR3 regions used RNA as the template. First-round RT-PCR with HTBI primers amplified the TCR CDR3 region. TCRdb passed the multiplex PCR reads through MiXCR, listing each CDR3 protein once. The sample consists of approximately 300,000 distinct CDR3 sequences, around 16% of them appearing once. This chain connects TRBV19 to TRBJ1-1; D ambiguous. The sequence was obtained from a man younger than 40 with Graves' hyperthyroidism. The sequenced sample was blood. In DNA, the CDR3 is TGTGCCAGTAGTAATGTGTGGGAAAGCGGGAACACTGAAGCTTTCTTT. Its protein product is CASSNVWESGNTEAFF.